Listed here are 28 T cell receptor beta chains from one sample, sequenced in a study of OX40 agonist ivuxolimab in advanced cancers. Sequencing was performed with immunoSEQ multiplex PCR; in TCRdb, only in-frame clones are kept and a portion is missing. The table records over 60,000 clones, around 80% of them present only once. The source was CD4+ or CD8+ T cells sorted from blood, collected in a trial of the OX40 agonist ivuxolimab. The receptors were gathered from an adult with an advanced solid tumor such as melanoma, head and neck, liver or kidney cancer.

V and J are TRBV6-5 and TRBJ1-2, with D possibly matching TRBD1 (6 bases). The CDR3 runs 12 residues. V lost 7 bases, J lost 8 bases, and 14 bases lay in between. Germline CDR1 MNHEY, CDR2 SVGAGI. The CDR3 DNA reads as TGTGCCAGCACGGGGGCTGGTGGAGGCTACACCTTC. Residues: CASTGAGGGYTF.

The chain links TRBV7-2 to TRBJ2-3; 8 bases align to TRBD1. The V and J ends lost 3 bases and 4 bases, in that order; junction bases with no gene match: 6. The CDR3 spans 15 residues. Germline CDR1 is SGHTA and CDR2 is FQGNSA. This CDR3 reads CASSFRQGMADTQYF. The CDR3 DNA reads TGTGCCAGCAGCTTCAGACAGGGGATGGCAGATACGCAGTATTTT.

CDR3 loop: CASSPGGDTSGANVLTF. DNA of the CDR3: TGTGCCAGCAGCCCCGGGGGTGATACTTCTGGGGCCAACGTCCTGACTTTC. V and J are TRBV11-2 and TRBJ2-6; D might be TRBD2 (6 bases). Germline V gives CDR1 SGHAT, CDR2 FQNNGV. V shed 5 bases and J shed 1 base, with 15 bases lying between them. This CDR3 has 17 amino acids.

The chain has TRBV6-5 and TRBJ1-3; D gene uncertain. The CDR3 sequence is 11 residues long. CDR1 is MNHEY and CDR2 is SVGAGI in the germline V gene. V lost 8 bases and J lost 2, with 4 bases in between. The CDR3, as DNA: TGTGCCAGCTTTCCTGGAAACACCATATATTTT. Its protein is CASFPGNTIYF.

In nucleotides, the CDR3 is TGTGCCAGTAGTAAGGGACGCCGCCAAGCCGCCGGGCAAGAGACCCAGTACTTC. Translating it yields CASSKGRRQAAGQETQYF. This rearrangement joins TRBV19 to TRBJ2-5; either TRBD1 or TRBD2 may supply D (5 bases each). V lost 4 bases and J lost 2, with 23 bases in between. This CDR3 is built from 18 residues. Germline CDR1 and CDR2: LNHDA and SQIVND (reference sequence). Filled out from reference TRBV19 and TRBJ2-5, the complete variable domain reads DGGITQSPKYLFRKEGQNVTLSCEQNLNHDAMYWYRQDPGQGLRLIYYSQIVNDFQKGDIAEGYSVSREKKESFPLTVTSAQKNPTAFYLCASSKGRRQAAGQETQYFGPGTRLLVL.

The rearrangement links TRBV5-1 to TRBJ2-3; D ambiguous. CDR1 and CDR2 (germline): SGHRS, YFSETQ. The V gene lost 0 bases and the J gene lost 5 bases, with 16 bases spanning the gap. The CDR3 has 16 amino acids. The CDR3 coding sequence is TGCGCCAGCAGCTTGGCTGGCCGCGGCAGCGTAGATACGCAGTATTTT. Residues: CASSLAGRGSVDTQYF.

This clone came up once. This rearrangement joins TRBV20-1 to TRBJ2-1; D is uncertain. This CDR3 is 10 amino acids long. Trimming pared 3 bases from V and 10 bases from J, leaving 7 bases between. Germline V gene lookup returns CDR1 DFQATT and CDR2 SNEGSKA (reference sequence). In DNA, the CDR3 is TGCAGTGCTAGGGACCAGGAGCAGTTCTTC. Translating it yields CSARDQEQFF.

This chain uses TRBV6-6 with TRBJ2-1, with D unresolved. The CDR3 contains 11 residues. Germline loops: CDR1 MNHNY, CDR2 SVGAGI (reference sequence). V shed 8 bases and J shed 3 bases, with 5 bases lying between them. The CDR3 nucleotides are TGTGCCAGCCTGGACTACAATGAGCAGTTCTTC. It codes for CASLDYNEQFF.

This clone was seen only once. This chain joins TRBV9 and TRBJ2-4, with D maybe TRBD1 (6 bases). Germline V gives CDR1 SGDLS, CDR2 YYNGEE. This CDR3 comprises 14 residues. V lost 3 bases and J 4 bases, leaving 11 bases between the germline ends. As DNA, the CDR3 is TGTGCCAGCAGCGCTTCGCAGGGGAAAAACATTCAGTACTTC. Residues: CASSASQGKNIQYF.

The chain couples TRBV7-2 to TRBJ2-3; possible D gene TRBD2, 6 bases. The germline CDR1 and CDR2 sequences are SGHTA and FQGNSA. V was trimmed by 5 bases and J by 6 bases, leaving 12 bases between them. This CDR3 has 13 amino acids. The CDR3, as DNA: TGTGCCAGCAGCCCTGGGAGGCACGATACGCAGTATTTT. Encoded protein: CASSPGRHDTQYF.

The genes are TRBV11-2 and TRBJ1-2, with 10 bases that match TRBD1. The CDR3 sequence is 15 residues long. With V trimmed by 0 bases and J by 8 bases, 6 bases remained unmatched. CDR1 and CDR2 from the germline V gene are SGHAT and FQNNGV. This chain's CDR3 is CASSLDRDRGDGYTF. CDR3 sequence (DNA): TGTGCCAGCAGCTTAGATCGGGACAGGGGAGACGGCTACACCTTC.

This rearrangement joins TRBV4-3 to TRBJ2-5, with 8 bases matching TRBD1. Germline loops: CDR1 LGHNA, CDR2 YSLEER. V trimming: 1 base; J trimming: 5 bases; junction bases outside the gene matches: 3. The CDR3 length is 14 residues. CDR3 protein: CASSQAGGAETQYF. CDR3 bases: TGCGCCAGCAGCCAAGCAGGGGGCGCGGAGACCCAGTACTTC.

The chain employs TRBV6-1 and TRBJ1-4; perhaps TRBD1 as D (5 bases). The V end was cut by 5 bases, the J end by 5 bases, with 12 bases between. The CDR3 length is 14 residues. Germline assignment: CDR1 MNHNS and CDR2 SASEGT. For the CDR3, the DNA is TGTGCCAGCAGTTTCCCGACAGAGAATGAAAAACTGTTTTTT. Translated: CASSFPTENEKLFF.

The chain couples TRBV19 to TRBJ1-5; perhaps TRBD1 as D (5 bases). From germline, CDR1 is LNHDA and CDR2 SQIVND (reference sequence). The CDR3 length is 15 residues. Trimming removed 6 bases at V and 0 bases at J, with 12 bases between. CDR3 loop: CASRLGAHSNQPQHF. CDR3 nucleotide sequence: TGTGCCAGTAGGCTCGGGGCCCATAGCAATCAGCCCCAGCATTTT.

This chain joins TRBV5-1 and TRBJ2-5, with TRBD1 matching 10 bases. This CDR3 is built from 15 residues. Losses at the gene ends were 4 bases for V and 2 bases for J; bases not matched to a gene: 5. Looked up from germline, CDR1 is SGHRS and CDR2 is YFSETQ. The CDR3 DNA reads as TGCGCCAGCAGCATAGGACAGGGGGGGCAAGAGACCCAGTACTTC. Its protein product is CASSIGQGGQETQYF.

The J gene is TRBJ2-7, the V gene TRBV9; 12 bases are shared with TRBD2. CDR1 is SGDLS, CDR2 YYNGEE, per germline. After removal of 0 bases from V and 4 bases from J, the junction contained 5 bases not matched to a gene. The CDR3 totals 16 residues. Here the CDR3 DNA reads TGTGCCAGCAGCGTAGGCCCTAGCGGGGGGGCTTACGAGCAGTACTTC. Protein sequence: CASSVGPSGGAYEQYF.

The gene calls are TRBV5-1 and TRBJ2-3, with D perhaps matching TRBD2 (6 bases). The V end was cut by 5 bases, the J end by 2 bases, with 12 bases between. CDR1 is SGHRS, CDR2 YFSETQ, per germline. The CDR3 extends over 14 amino acids. The CDR3 nucleotides are TGCGCCAGCAGGCGGGGCAGGGACACAGATACGCAGTATTTT. This gives the protein CASRRGRDTDTQYF.

The V and J genes are TRBV5-5 and TRBJ1-1; D is perhaps TRBD1 (5 bases). Trimming left V 0 bases short and J 4 bases short, with 7 bases between. In germline, CDR1 is SGHKS, CDR2 YYEKEE (reference sequence). The CDR3 is 13 residues long. The CDR3: CASSLAGTTEAFF. The CDR3 DNA reads as TGTGCCAGCAGCTTGGCAGGGACCACTGAAGCTTTCTTT.

This rearrangement joins TRBV25-1 to TRBJ2-1, with a possible D match to TRBD2 (6 bases). The CDR3 runs to 18 residues. CDR1 is MGHDK, CDR2 SYGVNS, per germline. The V end lost 0 bases, the J end lost 5 bases, and 20 bases lay between the germline ends. The DNA of the CDR3 is TGTGCCAGCAGTGAATACGGGGGATTGAGGGGTACTAACAATGAGCAGTTCTTC. This codes for CASSEYGGLRGTNNEQFF.

This clone has a single count. The chain has TRBV10-1 and TRBJ1-2; TRBD1 might be the D (5 bases). The CDR3 is 13 residues long. The germline CDR1 and CDR2 sequences are WNHNN and SYGVQD (reference sequence). Trimming pared 3 bases from V and 4 bases from J, leaving 9 bases between. The CDR3 loop is CASSDRDGYGYTF. The CDR3 DNA reads as TGCGCCAGCAGTGATAGGGACGGCTATGGCTACACCTTC.

The chain is built from TRBV4-2 and TRBJ2-2; D unresolved. In germline, CDR1 is LGHNA, CDR2 YNFKEQ. V dropped 3 bases and J dropped 2 bases, with 10 bases sitting between them. The CDR3 loop spans 15 amino acids. The CDR3 nucleotides are TGTGCCAGCAGCCAGCCGGTGACTAACACCGGGGAGCTGTTTTTT. Residues: CASSQPVTNTGELFF.

CDR3 bases: TGTGCCAGCGGGCGCAGGGGGAATCAGCCCCAGCATTTT. Amino acids: CASGRRGNQPQHF. V gene TRBV5-8 combines with J gene TRBJ1-5; 7 nucleotides agree with TRBD1. V dropped 7 bases and J dropped 4; count of bases not matched to a gene: 5. Germline V CDR1 and CDR2: SGHTS, YDEGEE. This CDR3 spans 13 amino acids.

This chain links TRBV20-1 with TRBJ1-6; D remains unclear. Germline V gives CDR1 DFQATT, CDR2 SNEGSKA (reference sequence). The CDR3 consists of 9 residues. V lost 8 bases to trimming and J lost 13 bases, with 9 bases between them. Here the CDR3 reads CSSSFPLHF. In nucleotides, the CDR3 is TGCAGTTCCTCCTTTCCCCTCCACTTT.

This sequence joins TRBV7-2 and TRBJ2-1; a possible D gene is TRBD2 (7 bases). Germline V gene data show CDR1 as SGHTA and CDR2 as FQGNSA. The ends were cut back, 5 bases at V and 7 bases at J, with 21 bases in the middle. The CDR3 is 16 residues long. For the CDR3, the DNA is TGTGCCAGCAGCCTCCAAACAGGGAGGGCGTTGAATGAGCAGTTCTTC. As protein: CASSLQTGRALNEQFF.

V and J are TRBV29-1 and TRBJ1-2; 8 bases align to TRBD1. The CDR3 is made up of 13 amino acids. Trimming cost V 7 bases and J 1 base; bases outside gene matches: 5. Germline CDR1 SQVTM, CDR2 ANQGSEA. The CDR3 bases are TGCAGCGCCGGGACAGGCCTTAACTATGGCTACACCTTC. Translating gives CSAGTGLNYGYTF.

The chain joins TRBV7-8 to TRBJ2-5; possibly TRBD1 for D (6 bases). The CDR3 is 15 residues long. V was trimmed by 0 bases and J by 1 base, leaving 9 bases between them. Germline CDR1 reads SGHVS; CDR2 reads FQNEAQ. The CDR3 here is CASSLAGARQETQYF. CDR3 sequence (DNA): TGTGCCAGCAGCTTAGCGGGGGCTCGCCAAGAGACCCAGTACTTC.

The chain combines TRBV7-2 with TRBJ2-2, with 8 bases aligning to TRBD2. The germline CDR1 and CDR2 sequences are SGHTA and FQGNSA. V lost 5 bases to trimming and J lost 6 bases; unmatched junction nucleotides: 17. CDR3 size: 18 residues. The CDR3 bases are TGTGCCAGCAGCCTCCGGGCGCCGGGACTAGTATTTGCCGGGGAGCTGTTTTTT. Its translation: CASSLRAPGLVFAGELFF.

The chain combines TRBV5-6 with TRBJ2-7; 7 bases match TRBD1. V shed 4 bases and J 2 bases; nucleotides not matched to a gene: 9. This CDR3 has 15 residues. Germline V lookup: CDR1 SGHDT, CDR2 YYEEEE. The CDR3 DNA reads as TGTGCCAGCAGCATAAGGGACAGAATAACCTACGAGCAGTACTTC. Translation gives CASSIRDRITYEQYF.